These 9 T cell receptor beta chains were all obtained from the same sample, sequenced in a study of T cell clonality in common variable immunodeficiency. The data were produced by immunoSEQ multiplex PCR, yet TCRdb's version contains in-frame clones alone and is incomplete. The sample includes about 42,000 clones, none of them occurring once. The material sequenced was peripheral blood mononuclear cells. The receptors come from a person between 18 and 75 years old in good health.

This clone was picked up many times. The CDR3 end falls 3 residues outside the read, so it is completed with the germline J gene. The genes are TRBV7-6 and TRBJ1-2; 9 positions match TRBD1. Germline values: CDR1 SGHVS, CDR2 FNYEAQ. This CDR3 spans 13 amino acids. The DNA read from the CDR3 is TGTGCCAGCAGCCCCCGGACAGGGGAGGGC. Encoded protein: CASSPRTGEG. The full CDR3 protein reads CASSPRTGEGYTF.

This clone was detected ten times or more. The sequenced fragment ends 3 residues before the CDR3 boundary, so the rest is inferred from the germline J gene. This chain connects TRBV2 to TRBJ2-2; 9 nucleotides match TRBD1. Germline CDR1 and CDR2: SNHLY and FYNNEI. The length of the CDR3 is 15 residues. The trim removed 6 bases at V and 5 bases at J, leaving 7 bases unmatched. CDR3 protein: CASRATGGLTGELFF. Partial CDR3 DNA: TGTGCCAGCAGGGCTACAGGGGGCTTAACCGGGGAG. Full variable domain (rest looked up from reference TRBV2 and TRBJ2-2): EPEVTQTPSHQVTQMGQEVILRCVPISNHLYFYWYRQILGQKVEFLVSFYNNEISEKSEIFDDQFSVERPDGSNFTLKIRSTKLEDSAMYFCASRATGGLTGELFFGEGSRLTVL.

There are many counts of this clone. The sequence runs out 3 residues before the end of the CDR3; the remainder is reconstructed from the germline J gene. In the same sample, other DNA sequences code for this CDR3. The chain has TRBV12-3 or TRBV12-4 and TRBJ1-1; D is undetermined. The CDR3 covers 12 residues. Trimming took off 2 bases at V and 4 bases at J, with 5 bases between the two ends. The covered CDR3 bases are TGTGCCAGCAGTTTAAGTAGCACTGAA. Amino acids: CASSLSSTE. The CDR3 in its entirety is CASSLSSTEAFF.

This clone was seen at least ten times. The read ends 3 residues before the CDR3 terminus; that terminus is restored from the germline J gene. This chain uses TRBV6-4 with TRBJ2-2; tentatively, D is TRBD1 (6 bases). V shed 6 bases and J shed 2 bases, with 10 bases lying between them. The CDR3 has 14 amino acids. Germline V gene data show CDR1 as MRHNA and CDR2 as SNTAGT. The CDR3 DNA, read in part, is TGTGCCAGCAGAAGGACAGAAAACACCGGGGAG. Residues: CASRRTENTGE. The CDR3 as a whole reads CASRRTENTGELFF.

This clone was seen at least ten times. From the germline J gene comes the end of the CDR3, since the read stops 3 residues before it. The chain joins TRBV7-3 to TRBJ2-3; TRBD2 agrees at 11 bases. Germline CDR1 and CDR2: SGHTA and FQGTGA. The CDR3 sequence is 15 residues long. With V trimmed by 7 bases and J by 2 bases, 5 bases remained unmatched. The CDR3 reads CASTPSGGTTDTQYF. The covered CDR3 bases are TGTGCCAGCACCCCTAGCGGGGGGACCACAGATACG.

This clone was detected many times. The read ends 3 residues shy of where the CDR3 ends; the end is completed using the germline J gene. The V call is TRBV6-1, the J call TRBJ1-2, with 8 bases aligning to TRBD1. Unmatched junction bases numbered 5, after V lost 2 bases and J lost 3 bases. Germline V gives CDR1 MNHNS, CDR2 SASEGT. The CDR3 length is 15 residues. CDR3 sequence reads: CASSEYTTGDYGYTF. Partial CDR3 DNA: TGTGCCAGCAGTGAATATACGACAGGGGACTATGGC.

This clone has at least ten counts. From the germline J gene comes the end of the CDR3, since the read stops 3 residues before it. V is TRBV10-3 and J is TRBJ2-2, with 10 bases lining up with TRBD1. The germline gives CDR1 ENHRY, CDR2 SYGVKD. The CDR3 consists of 14 residues. This chain's CDR3 is CAISERGTGEKLFF. Partial CDR3 DNA: TGTGCCATCAGTGAGCGGGGGACAGGGGAAAAG.

In its sample, this clone was seen many times. Read coverage stops 3 residues before the CDR3 terminus; the germline J gene supplies the remainder. The gene calls are TRBV6-4 and TRBJ2-1, with D possibly TRBD1 on 6 matching bases. This CDR3 contains 14 residues. V dropped 3 bases and J dropped 0 bases, with 6 bases sitting between them. Germline V gives CDR1 MRHNA, CDR2 SNTAGT. The CDR3 reads CASSEDSSYNEQFF. The sequenced part of the CDR3 DNA is TGTGCCAGCAGTGAGGACAGCTCCTACAATGAG.

This clone was recorded many times. The read halts 3 residues ahead of the CDR3 end, with the missing end drawn from the germline J gene. The V call is TRBV19, the J call TRBJ1-2; maybe TRBD1 (6 bases). V lost 4 bases and J 0 bases, leaving 12 bases between the germline ends. The CDR3 length is 15 residues. The germline CDR1 and CDR2 sequences are LNHDA and SQIVND (reference sequence). The CDR3 region is CASSTPGEANYGYTF. The part of the CDR3 DNA that was read is TGTGCCAGTAGTACGCCAGGGGAAGCTAACTATGGC.